The 2 T cell receptor beta chains below were found in one sample sequenced in a study of cytomegalovirus exposure and HLA in healthy donors. 60 Vbeta and 13 Jbeta primers were used in PCR. Produced via immunoSEQ multiplex PCR; TCRdb's table is partial and in-frame only. The table lists 110,000 to 150,000 clones, more than 60% of them singletons. The sequencing sample was made of PBMCs. Receptors were obtained from a woman aged 45-65 years in good health and CMV-seropositive.

The J gene is TRBJ2-7, the V gene TRBV7-3; TRBD2 matches 13 bases. Trimming cost V 5 bases and J 7 bases; bases outside gene matches: 5. Germline V gene sequence: CDR1 SGHTA, CDR2 FQGTGA. This CDR3 contains 14 residues. The CDR3 DNA sequence: TGTGCCAGCAGCACGACTAGCGGGGGGAGGGAGCAGTACTTC. It translates to CASSTTSGGREQYF.

V is TRBV19 and J is TRBJ2-7; 9 bases line up with TRBD1. Unmatched junction bases numbered 9, after V lost 5 bases and J lost 1 base. This CDR3 region has 16 residues. Germline loops: CDR1 LNHDA, CDR2 SQIVND (reference sequence). CDR3 bases: TGTGCCAGTAGTCCCGACCGGACAGGGGAATCCTACGAGCAGTACTTC. This encodes CASSPDRTGESYEQYF.